This is a list of T cell receptor beta chains from one sample in a study of blood T cell repertoires in COVID-19. Generated by immunoSEQ multiplex PCR, the TCRdb table keeps only in-frame clones and is missing some. The top ten hold around 1.8% of the sample, which has approximately 300,000 clones, approximately 81% seen once. The sample comprised PBMCs or T cells enriched from blood (not recorded which). The receptors stem from a woman aged 30 to 39 who had been exposed to COVID-19. Both conserved end residues are trimmed from each CDR3. Fields, in order: V gene, D gene, CDR3 length, CDR3 protein. D genes are given only for firm matches.

TRBV11-3 . 14 ASSRSRQLDNSPLH
TRBV30 . 11 AWRVYSGNTIY
TRBV5-1 . 14 ASSLAPGYGGSPLH
TRBV6-5 TRBD1 13 ASYLGQGDNSPLH
TRBV10-1 . 12 ASSETGGTDTQY
TRBV9 TRBD2 18 ASSVATGSGRASVQETQY
TRBV7-9 TRBD2 16 ASSSDPRPGTSYNEQF
TRBV19 . 10 ASSPPSDTQY
TRBV12-3/TRBV12-4 . 11 ASSLNRGQPQH
TRBV9 TRBD1 11 ASSSTGQGRLF
TRBV27 TRBD1 13 ARSPGQGASQPQH
TRBV19 . 12 ASSTPQGSYGYT
TRBV7-9 . 12 ASSLGRDYSPLH
TRBV5-1 . 14 ASSLVASPSFSEQY
TRBV5-1 TRBD2 14 ASSLSGAKSTDTQY
TRBV6-5 TRBD1 13 ASSMTGGAVQPQH
TRBV24-1 . 10 ATRGGGETQY
TRBV9 . 13 ASSVSGRVNEKLF
TRBV14 TRBD1 13 ASSQQQGNNSPLH
TRBV28 TRBD1 13 ASSQDRGPTDTQY
TRBV6-2/TRBV6-3 . 13 ASSYGLLERDTQY
TRBV7-9 . 13 ASSFAGEGLRPQH
TRBV11-3 TRBD1 12 ASSRGRGTDTQY
TRBV12-2 . 14 ASRFGGRSSGNTIY
TRBV7-8 . 15 ASSLAEGGHSNQPQH
TRBV11-3 . 15 ASSFYDQAGLTDTQY
TRBV28 . 13 ASSLRRRAYNEQF
TRBV19 TRBD1 17 ASSPPGGTGGAGANVLT
TRBV5-5 TRBD1 13 ASSGSGTGVQPQH
TRBV19 . 14 ASSIDLRALNTEAF
TRBV5-4 TRBD1 15 ASSLASGTGAGNTIY
TRBV2 TRBD1 9 AIEGAYEQY
TRBV5-1 . 13 ASSGAGDYNSPLH
TRBV12-3/TRBV12-4 . 10 ASSATHYEQY
TRBV28 . 14 ASSLGPPRSNQPQH
TRBV13 . 14 ASSHLRANSGNTIY
TRBV19 TRBD1 14 ASSRQGVLVDSPLH
TRBV7-6 . 14 ASSLGGGAGNQPQH
TRBV28 . 10 ASSPGTGELF
TRBV11-2 . 12 ASSLMGGGDTQY
TRBV28 TRBD1 16 ASSWAGQGKAGANVLT
TRBV14 TRBD1 11 ASSPGTAYGYT
TRBV28 . 10 ASSLGSYGYT
TRBV10-3 . 11 AISALENTEAF
TRBV28 TRBD1 12 ASSSGQGGQPQH
TRBV9 TRBD2 14 ASSVVDLAEQETQY
TRBV28 . 12 ASSLPLTNTEAF
TRBV6-5 . 12 ASNNPSSGNTIY
TRBV29-1 TRBD2 14 SVVYLAGRGQETQY
TRBV4-3 . 14 ASSQGAQNGPYGYT
TRBV5-5 . 12 ASSLMAGSYGYT
TRBV7-9 . 11 ASRLDGVGELF